This record concerns one TCR beta chain sequence. This sample was taken from a study of blood T cell repertoires in COVID-19. Study context: Samples representing acute and convalescent COVID-19 were sourced from the United States, Italy and Spain.

Original data processing: Reference gene primer amplification gave estimated nucleated cell counts. TCRdb's table, derived via immunoSEQ multiplex PCR, lists solely in-frame clones and lacks some. The V and J calls and the clone size are those of that table, but D and trimming were determined from the DNA. The sample includes under 60,000 clones, 65% to 85% of them seen just once. The CDR3 length is 12 residues. In germline, CDR1 is ENHRY, CDR2 SYGVKD. V dropped 4 bases and J dropped 4 bases, with 8 bases sitting between them. The clonotype originates from a human donor in a cohort sampled during active COVID-19. This chain connects TRBV10-3 to TRBJ2-7, with TRBD2 as a possible D gene (5 bases). Sequencing used peripheral blood. The CDR3 region is CAISGGDYEQYF. The DNA for the CDR3 is TGTGCCATCAGTGGGGGAGATTACGAGCAGTACTTC.